This T cell receptor beta chain was profiled in a study of blood T cell repertoires in COVID-19. Whole-study context: Both acute and convalescent COVID-19 samples were obtained from the United States, Italy and Spain. T cells, B-cell-depleted T cells, or PBMCs provided the cDNA or gDNA that served as material.

From germline, CDR1 is LNHDA and CDR2 SQIVND (reference sequence). V was shortened by 5 bases and J by 1 base, with 28 bases between the two germline ends. The CDR3 spans 20 residues. Only in-frame clones appear in the TCRdb table, and some are missing; sequencing was by immunoSEQ multiplex PCR. The sample holds roughly 75,000 clones, more than 65% seen once. The source of this sequence is a man aged 45 to 65 with acute or convalescent COVID-19. The specimen was peripheral blood. This sequence joins TRBV19 and TRBJ2-3; D might be TRBD1 (5 bases). CDR3 protein: CASSPLGRSFSQTGTDTQYF. The CDR3 nucleotides read TGTGCCAGTAGTCCCCTTGGCCGGAGTTTTAGCCAGACAGGCACAGATACGCAGTATTTT.